The clone carrying this T cell receptor beta chain was counted many times. Its matching antigen is unknown. These data come from a study of CD8 T cells in ankylosing spondylitis. Using quantitative 5'-RACE with molecular barcodes, the authors made TCR beta libraries. One entry per CDR3 protein results from TCRdb running MiXCR on the 5' RACE reads. The sample consists of 200,000 to 300,000 distinct CDR3 sequences, 20% to 30% of them appearing once. Regarding the study as a whole: What appeared characteristic of ankylosing spondylitis blood was a TCR beta motif of fewer than ten highly homologous variants. Reactive arthritis synovial fluid and blood previously showed some of these motif variants.

V was trimmed by 3 bases and J by 7 bases, leaving 7 bases between them. The CDR3 is 13 amino acids. Sequencing was performed on blood, either unsorted or a sorted T cell fraction (not recorded which). The receptor was derived from a male donor with ankylosing spondylitis or in good health (not recorded which). The V and J genes are TRBV12-3 or TRBV12-4 and TRBJ1-6; unclear D gene. Here the CDR3 reads CASSFAGNSPLHF. The CDR3 region has the DNA TGTGCCAGCAGTTTTGCCGGGAATTCACCCCTCCACTTT.